The 27 T cell receptor beta chains presented below share a single source sample, sequenced in a study of T cells in Graves' hyperthyroidism and ophthalmopathy. Regions amplified from RNA transcripts were the TCR beta CDR3 regions. An initial round of RT-PCR targeting the TCR CDR3 relied on the HTBI primer set. TCRdb reanalysed the multiplex PCR reads using MiXCR and keeps one entry per CDR3 protein. The sample includes 500,000 to 550,000 distinct CDR3 sequences, 20% of them seen just once. The specimen sequenced was blood. The receptor source for this set is a man aged 35-49 years with Graves' ophthalmopathy.

The chain has TRBV19 and TRBJ1-1; D call uncertain. V was shortened by 3 bases and J by 8 bases, with 10 bases between the two germline ends. Germline-derived CDR1 and CDR2 are LNHDA and SQIVND (reference sequence). The CDR3 covers 12 residues. The CDR3 nucleotides read TGTGCCAGTAGTATTGGTGGGTACGAAGCTTTCTTT. It yields the protein CASSIGGYEAFF.

This clonotype was counted ten times or more. The rearrangement links TRBV28 to TRBJ2-7, with 9 bases that match TRBD1. Per the germline V gene, CDR1 is MDHEN and CDR2 is SYDVKM. The CDR3 has 16 amino acids. The V gene end was trimmed by 6 bases and the J gene end by 4 bases; junction bases not matched to a gene: 13. Here the CDR3 reads CASSKPTGGLLYEQYF. The CDR3 nucleotides are TGTGCCAGCAGCAAGCCAACAGGGGGCTTACTTTACGAGCAGTACTTC. Looking up the rest from reference TRBV28 and TRBJ2-7 gives the full variable domain: DVKVTQSSRYLVKRTGEKVFLECVQDMDHENMFWYRQDPGLGLRLIYFSYDVKMKEKGDIPEGYSVSREKKERFSLILESASTNQTSMYLCASSKPTGGLLYEQYFGPGTRLTVT.

The V call is TRBV11-1, the J call TRBJ2-2, with 13 bases identical to TRBD2. CDR1 and CDR2 from the germline V gene are SGHAT and FQDESV (reference sequence). The CDR3 sequence is 15 residues long. The V and J ends lost 7 bases and 7 bases, in that order; junction bases with no gene match: 6. CDR3 region: CASMGTSGTGGELFF. Here the CDR3 DNA reads TGTGCCAGCATGGGGACTAGCGGGACGGGCGGGGAGCTGTTTTTT.

The chain couples TRBV5-1 to TRBJ2-1; D is undetermined. The CDR3 spans 13 residues. Trimming cost V 0 bases and J 10 bases, with 11 bases left between them. Per the germline V gene, CDR1 is SGHRS and CDR2 is YFSETQ. The CDR3 DNA reads as TGCGCCAGCAGCTTGGTTGGGTCAGACGAGCAGTTCTTC. It is translated as CASSLVGSDEQFF.

This clonotype was seen repeatedly, ten times or more. J is TRBJ2-1 and V is TRBV6-2 or TRBV6-3, with a tentative D call TRBD1 (6 bases). The CDR3 has 17 residues. Per the germline V gene, CDR1 is MNHEY and CDR2 is SVGEGT. Trimming shortened V by 2 bases and J by 5 bases, and 19 bases separated the two germline ends. The DNA for the CDR3 is TGTGCCAGCAGTTACCGGAAACAGGGACAAAGGCACAATGAGCAGTTCTTC. Protein product: CASSYRKQGQRHNEQFF.

This clonotype was recorded at least ten times. The chain links TRBV12-3 or TRBV12-4 to TRBJ2-2; 9 bases are a match to TRBD2. The V segment lost 6 bases and the J segment 4 bases; nucleotides outside the gene matches: 3. The CDR3 is 14 amino acids. The CDR3 loop reads CASRGSGSTGELFF. In DNA form, the CDR3 reads TGTGCCAGCAGGGGTAGCGGGAGCACCGGGGAGCTGTTTTTT.

At least ten counts were recorded for this clonotype. The genes are TRBV7-2 and TRBJ2-3; 10 bases fit TRBD2. This CDR3 has 16 amino acids. Per germline, CDR1 SGHTA and CDR2 FQGNSA. Unmatched junction bases numbered 5, after V lost 4 bases and J lost 1 base. The CDR3 protein is CASSSTSGVGTDTQYF. The CDR3 nucleotides are TGTGCCAGCAGCTCAACTAGCGGGGTTGGCACAGATACGCAGTATTTT.

This clonotype came up a few times. The chain joins TRBV4-3 to TRBJ2-1, with D perhaps matching TRBD2 (6 bases). Germline V lookup: CDR1 LGHNA, CDR2 YSLEER. The CDR3 totals 14 residues. V gave up 0 bases and J gave up 9 bases, with 12 bases separating them. The CDR3 region is CASSQEGLKGEQFF. CDR3 nucleotides: TGCGCCAGCAGCCAAGAGGGACTGAAAGGTGAGCAGTTCTTC.

The sample holds a few counts of this clonotype. The V call is TRBV7-3, the J call TRBJ2-4, with 11 bases aligning to TRBD2. This CDR3 contains 15 residues. With V trimmed by 6 bases and J by 3 bases, 4 bases remained unmatched. CDR1 SGHTA and CDR2 FQGTGA come from the germline V gene. The CDR3 region is CASSLLAGDKNIQYF. CDR3 nucleotides: TGTGCCAGCAGTCTACTAGCGGGAGACAAAAACATTCAGTACTTC.

This clonotype showed up just a few times. The V gene is TRBV9, the J gene TRBJ2-3; D may match TRBD1 or TRBD2 (5 bases each). The CDR3 has 13 amino acids. Germline V gene sequence: CDR1 SGDLS, CDR2 YYNGEE. V lost 0 bases to trimming and J lost 6 bases, with 8 bases between them. Written as DNA, the CDR3 is TGTGCCAGCAGCGTAGGAGGGGTTGATACGCAGTATTTT. Translated, it gives CASSVGGVDTQYF.

The chain recombines TRBV14 with TRBJ2-7; 10 bases match TRBD2. V lost 0 bases and J lost 4; bases outside the gene matches: 9. CDR3 length: 17 residues. Germline V lookup: CDR1 SGHDN, CDR2 FVKESK. The DNA for the CDR3 is TGTGCCAGCAGCCAAGAGAGCCCTAGCGGGAGTTTGTACGAGCAGTACTTC. Its protein is CASSQESPSGSLYEQYF.

This clonotype was counted a few times. The J gene is TRBJ1-4, the V gene TRBV12-3 or TRBV12-4; 11 bases map to TRBD1. J gave up 5 bases and V 5 bases, and 4 bases lay outside the gene matches. The CDR3 sequence is 15 residues long. CDR3 coding DNA: TGTGCCAGCAGTAGGGACAGGGGGGAGAATGAAAAACTGTTTTTT. Translated: CASSRDRGENEKLFF.

This clonotype was recorded only once. A much bigger clone sits one base away, suggesting this may be a read error. The conserved final phenylalanine or tryptophan is absent from the CDR3, which likely points to a read error. The chain links TRBV28 to TRBJ1-2, with TRBD1 matching 10 bases. The CDR3 has 14 residues. Germline V gene data show CDR1 as MDHEN and CDR2 as SYDVKM. The J segment lost 4 bases and the V segment lost 8 bases, leaving 7 bases of the junction unmatched. This CDR3 is CASGGTGEGYGYTL. CDR3 DNA: TGTGCCAGCGGCGGGACAGGGGAGGGCTATGGCTACACCCTC.

This clonotype has a count of ten or more. DNA of the CDR3: TGTGCCAGCAGCTTAGGACCCGCCACTGAAGCTTTCTTT. Translated, it gives CASSLGPATEAFF. The genes are TRBV5-5 and TRBJ1-1, with D uncertain. Germline V CDR1 and CDR2: SGHKS, YYEKEE (reference sequence). Trimming cost V 2 bases and J 4 bases, with 9 bases left between them. There are 13 residues in the CDR3.

As regards this clonotype: One base away lies a much larger clone, so this may be a sequencing read error. The CDR3 nucleotides read TGTGCCAGCAGTTTCCTAGCACTAGATACGCAGTATTTT. Translation gives CASSFLALDTQYF. This chain links TRBV12-3 or TRBV12-4 with TRBJ2-3; the D gene is possibly TRBD2 (5 bases). V lost 3 bases and J lost 5, with 9 bases in between. This CDR3 has 13 amino acids.

The genes are TRBV12-3 or TRBV12-4 and TRBJ1-6; unclear D gene. The CDR3 covers 15 residues. Between the trimmed V and J ends, which lost 1 base and 2 bases, there was a span of 6 bases. CDR3 in amino acids: CASSLVVTYNSPLHF. The CDR3 bases are TGTGCCAGCAGTTTAGTCGTCACCTATAATTCACCCCTCCACTTT.

In DNA, the CDR3 is TGTGCCAGCAGCCAAGATGGGCAGAGAAACACCGGGGAGCTGTTTTTT. Translation gives CASSQDGQRNTGELFF. V and J are TRBV3-1 and TRBJ2-2; D uncertain. Germline values: CDR1 LGHDT, CDR2 YNNKEL (reference sequence). Trimming took 0 bases from V and 2 from J, leaving 10 bases between them. The CDR3 runs to 16 residues.

V usage is TRBV2 and J usage is TRBJ2-7; D is tentatively TRBD1 or TRBD2 (6 bases each). Trimming removed 0 bases at V and 2 bases at J, with 20 bases between. The CDR3 is 18 residues long. Germline loops: CDR1 SNHLY, CDR2 FYNNEI. CDR3 nucleotide sequence: TGTGCCAGCAGTGAAGCGCTTATCGATAGGGGGGTCGCCTACGAGCAGTACTTC. Protein product: CASSEALIDRGVAYEQYF.

The chain uses TRBV4-1 and TRBJ2-2; 7 bases are shared with TRBD2. The V gene end was trimmed by 4 bases and the J gene end by 4 bases; junction bases not matched to a gene: 9. Germline values: CDR1 MGHRA, CDR2 YSYEKL. The length of the CDR3 is 16 residues. Here the CDR3 reads CASSLSLGGITGELFF. DNA for the CDR3: TGCGCCAGCAGCCTCTCCCTCGGGGGGATCACCGGGGAGCTGTTTTTT.

This sequence joins TRBV19 and TRBJ1-6, with a weak D call TRBD1 (6 bases). V lost 7 bases, J lost 8 bases, and 12 bases lay in between. The length of the CDR3 is 13 residues. The V gene's germline CDR1 is LNHDA and CDR2 SQIVND (reference sequence). The CDR3, as DNA: TGTGCCAGTACGGACAGACATTATTCACCCCTCCACTTT. Protein: CASTDRHYSPLHF.

This clonotype has more than one count but fewer than ten. The chain recombines TRBV9 with TRBJ2-5, with D perhaps matching TRBD1 (6 bases). The ends were cut back, 2 bases at V and 5 bases at J, with 19 bases in the middle. CDR3 length: 16 residues. Germline V gives CDR1 SGDLS, CDR2 YYNGEE. This CDR3 reads CASSVFDTGSVETQYF. DNA for the CDR3: TGTGCCAGCAGCGTTTTCGACACAGGGTCGGTGGAGACCCAGTACTTC.

This rearrangement joins TRBV18 to TRBJ2-5; D may be TRBD2 (5 bases). Germline V gene sequence: CDR1 KGHSH, CDR2 LQKENI. This CDR3 spans 16 amino acids. V was trimmed by 1 base and J by 3 bases, leaving 15 bases between them. This CDR3 is CASSPRNGRGKETQYF. In nucleotides, the CDR3 is TGTGCCAGCTCACCACGGAATGGACGGGGAAAAGAGACCCAGTACTTC.

The sample holds many counts of this clonotype. This rearrangement joins TRBV18 to TRBJ1-1; weak D call: TRBD1 (5 bases). The CDR3 sequence is 14 residues long. Germline CDR1 is KGHSH and CDR2 is LQKENI. Trimming pared 3 bases from V and 0 bases from J, leaving 8 bases between. CDR3: CASSPGRVNTEAFF. CDR3 coding DNA: TGTGCCAGCTCACCGGGCAGGGTGAACACTGAAGCTTTCTTT.

This chain joins TRBV7-4 and TRBJ2-3, with D possibly matching TRBD2 (5 bases). This CDR3 contains 15 residues. V was clipped by 5 bases and J by 0 bases, with 12 bases between them. The germline V gene has CDR1 SGHVT and CDR2 SQSDAQ. CDR3 residues: CASSALARSTDTQYF. CDR3 DNA: TGTGCCAGCAGCGCGTTAGCGAGAAGCACAGATACGCAGTATTTT.

This clonotype was counted between two and nine times. The chain joins TRBV3-1 to TRBJ2-6; no definite D call. The CDR3 extends over 15 amino acids. Trimming took off 2 bases at V and 4 bases at J, with 9 bases between the two ends. Germline V gene sequence: CDR1 LGHDT, CDR2 YNNKEL (reference sequence). Written as DNA, the CDR3 is TGTGCCAGCAGCCAAAAATCAGCGGGGGCCAACGTCCTGACTTTC. As protein: CASSQKSAGANVLTF.

This clonotype was detected many times. The rearrangement uses TRBV7-3 and TRBJ2-5; TRBD1 or TRBD2 may be the D gene (7 bases each). Germline assignment: CDR1 SGHTA and CDR2 FQGTGA. This CDR3 is built from 13 residues. Trimming removed 5 bases from V and 5 bases from J, with 12 bases in between. CDR3 in amino acids: CASSTQGGETQYF. The CDR3 DNA follows: TGTGCCAGCAGCACCCAGGGGGGGGAGACCCAGTACTTC. Full variable domain (missing parts from reference TRBV7-3 and TRBJ2-5): GAGVSQTPSNKVTEKGKYVELRCDPISGHTALYWYRQSLGQGPEFLIYFQGTGAADDSGLPNDRFFAVRPEGSVSTLKIQRTERGDSAVYLCASSTQGGETQYFGPGTRLLVL.

The chain joins TRBV7-3 to TRBJ2-7; tentatively, D is TRBD2 (6 bases). There are 15 residues in the CDR3. Looked up from germline, CDR1 is SGHTA and CDR2 is FQGTGA. The V end lost 6 bases, the J end lost 5 bases, and 20 bases lay between the germline ends. CDR3 amino acids: CASSSFGSPGDEQYF. The CDR3 coding sequence is TGTGCCAGCAGTTCATTCGGGAGTCCTGGTGACGAGCAGTACTTC.